This T cell receptor (beta chain) emerged from a study of blood T cell repertoires in COVID-19 (TCRdb year 2020). About the study as a whole: The collaborator samples originated in the United States, Italy and Spain and spanned the acute and convalescent phases of COVID-19. The prospective study material was composed of cDNA or gDNA derived from T cells, B-cell-depleted T cells, or PBMCs. Deeply sampled blood TCRbeta repertoires from subjects exposed to, actively infected with, or recovered from COVID-19 were included in the dataset. The repertoires were made available in a free public database intended to serve as a resource for research on the immune response to SARS-CoV-2. The samples were drawn from two sources: the first 160 participants of the ongoing ImmuneRACE study, and 1,254 subjects contributed by 6 global collaborators. A de-identified subject ID, COVID-19 status, age in years and sex were almost always included in the sample metadata. Where available, HLA class I and class II types were taken from metadata supplied by the sample provider and were not determined by assay-based typing. The paper's findings and limits, for the study overall: The amount of clinical and demographic metadata varied by source and participant and was provided uncurated.

Via the germline V gene, CDR1 is KGHDR and CDR2 SFDVKD. Relative to germline, V is 7 bases shorter and J is 4 bases shorter, with 6 bases between their ends. Taken from cysteine to phenylalanine, the CDR3 has 12 residues. The kept DNA is CDR3 alone, 36 bases in frame from the first base. For this clone: Its antigen remains undetermined. There are no base qualities to consult, and no much larger clone falls within one base.

TCRbeta CDR3 regions were amplified from genomic DNA by means of the immunoSEQ Assay, a bias-controlled multiplex PCR. The published analysis was carried out like this. The number of nucleated cells in each sample was estimated by amplification of reference gene primers within the assay. To quantify the absolute abundance of each unique TCRbeta CDR3 rearrangement, sequence reads were collapsed and filtered. For each sample, productive Simpson clonality was calculated as the square root of Simpson's diversity index across productive rearrangements. TCRdb took this table from immuneACCESS and kept in-frame rearrangements with V and J called. Such tables lack part of the clones; where checked against another copy, unresolved V genes explain under half of the gap, and the rest is unexplained. That table supplies the V and J calls and clone size; D and trimming were determined from the DNA. This sample is represented by fewer than 350,000 clones; 91% of them were singletons. In total, the top ten clones hold approximately 3% of the sample.

In the prospective study, participants were about 18 to 95 years old, resided in about 25 geographic areas of the United States, and were enrolled through a virtual design. To assign participants to cohorts, the prospective study relied on clinical history that participants themselves reported in a screening survey and a study questionnaire. Exposed participants were defined as having been in contact with someone with a PCR-confirmed or clinician-diagnosed COVID-19 case within 2 weeks of study entry. Mobile phlebotomists in the prospective study collected whole blood, serum and a nasopharyngeal or oropharyngeal swab from every participant. Additional blood draws and questionnaires over an approximately 2-month period could optionally be provided by prospective study participants. Blood samples from the prospective study were shipped frozen or at room temperature prior to DNA extraction.

The chain is made from TRBV24-1 and TRBJ2-2; the D segment could be TRBD1, given 6 matching bases. Sequencing input: PBMCs or T cells enriched from blood (not recorded which). The sequence was obtained from a man aged 35 to 55 who had been exposed to COVID-19. The CDR3 protein is CATRDSTGELFF. The base sequence is TGTGCCACCAGGGACAGCACCGGGGAGCTGTTTTTT.